What follows are 21 T cell receptor beta chains derived from one specimen sequenced in a study of cytomegalovirus exposure and HLA in healthy donors. TCRdb's table, derived via immunoSEQ multiplex PCR, lists solely in-frame clones and lacks some. Here the sample spans roughly 190,000 clones, approximately 89% being singletons. The sequencing input was PBMCs. The receptors stem from a young man in good health and CMV-seropositive.

The chain carries TRBV28 and TRBJ2-7, with D perhaps being TRBD1 or TRBD2 (5 bases each). V was trimmed by 7 bases and J by 4 bases, leaving 17 bases between them. The germline V gene encodes CDR1 MDHEN and CDR2 SYDVKM. This CDR3 has 14 amino acids. The CDR3 DNA is TGTGCCAGCACCCCTTTGGGGCCGGGATACGAGCAGTACTTC. The encoded protein is CASTPLGPGYEQYF.

V usage is TRBV9 and J usage is TRBJ1-2; D is uncertain. The CDR3 is 17 amino acids. Germline CDR1 is SGDLS and CDR2 is YYNGEE. V was shortened by 4 bases and J by 6 bases, with 25 bases between the two germline ends. CDR3 sequence (DNA): TGTGCCAGCAGCCCAATCTGGGCAGGCCGCCGCGAGGATGGCTACACCTTC. This codes for CASSPIWAGRREDGYTF.

The chain employs TRBV6-5 and TRBJ1-2, with 7 bases lining up with TRBD1. The CDR3 is 14 amino acids. The germline gives CDR1 MNHEY, CDR2 SVGAGI. With 7 bases clipped from V and 4 bases from J, the junction kept 9 bases outside the gene matches. CDR3 residues: CASTSPRTGYGYTF. CDR3 sequence (DNA): TGTGCCAGCACCAGTCCCAGGACAGGCTATGGCTACACCTTC.

This sequence joins TRBV28 and TRBJ2-7; 8 nucleotides agree with TRBD2. V lost 4 bases, J lost 3 bases, and 14 bases stayed unmatched. Germline lookup yields CDR1 MDHEN and CDR2 SYDVKM. This CDR3 is built from 17 residues. CDR3 bases: TGTGCCAGCAGTTCCCAAAGATGGGGTAGCGGGAACTACGAGCAGTACTTC. It is translated as CASSSQRWGSGNYEQYF.

The V and J genes are TRBV29-1 and TRBJ1-2; D unclear. Between the trimmed V and J ends, which lost 4 bases and 1 base, there was a span of 10 bases. Germline CDR1 SQVTM, CDR2 ANQGSEA. This CDR3 has 13 residues. CDR3 amino acids: CSVVEDFNYGYTF. As DNA, the CDR3 is TGCAGCGTTGTGGAGGATTTTAACTATGGCTACACCTTC.

The rearrangement links TRBV15 to TRBJ2-7; 9 bases agree with TRBD1. The length of the CDR3 is 16 residues. With 2 bases clipped from V and 2 bases from J, the junction kept 7 bases outside the gene matches. The germline CDR1 and CDR2 sequences are LNHNV and YYDKDF (reference sequence). The CDR3 region has the DNA TGTGCCACCAGCAGACCCGGGACAGGGTCGACCTACGAGCAGTACTTC. Protein: CATSRPGTGSTYEQYF.

The J gene is TRBJ2-1, the V gene TRBV6-6, with D hard to call. V lost 6 bases, J lost 3 bases, and 9 bases lay in between. The CDR3 spans 13 residues. Germline V gene lookup returns CDR1 MNHNY and CDR2 SVGAGI (reference sequence). CDR3 DNA: TGTGCCAGCAGCCCCAACAGCTACAATGAGCAGTTCTTC. This sequence encodes CASSPNSYNEQFF.

The V and J genes are TRBV15 and TRBJ2-7; the D gene is possibly TRBD1 (5 bases). V was trimmed by 5 bases and J by 7 bases, leaving 15 bases between them. CDR1 and CDR2 from the germline V gene are LNHNV and YYDKDF (reference sequence). This CDR3 has 13 residues. The CDR3, as DNA: TGTGCCACCAGCTACAGTAGGGGTTGGGAGCAGTACTTC. Protein product: CATSYSRGWEQYF.

The V call is TRBV28, the J call TRBJ2-7, with 9 bases lining up with TRBD1. CDR1 is MDHEN and CDR2 is SYDVKM in the germline V gene. The CDR3 is 14 residues long. V was pared by 6 bases and J by 5 bases, with 8 bases of the junction left unmatched. CDR3 in DNA: TGTGCCAGCAGCACGACAGGGGGTCTCAACGAGCAGTACTTC. It specifies CASSTTGGLNEQYF. The full variable domain, completed using reference TRBV28 and TRBJ2-7, is DVKVTQSSRYLVKRTGEKVFLECVQDMDHENMFWYRQDPGLGLRLIYFSYDVKMKEKGDIPEGYSVSREKKERFSLILESASTNQTSMYLCASSTTGGLNEQYFGPGTRLTVT.

The chain has TRBV27 and TRBJ2-5; 9 nucleotides match TRBD1. The germline V gene encodes CDR1 MNHEY and CDR2 SMNVEV (reference sequence). Trimming at V came to 5 bases and at J to 5 bases, leaving 6 bases not matched to a gene. The CDR3 runs to 14 residues. The CDR3 nucleotides read TGTGCCAGCAGTATTACAGGGGGCGGGGAGACCCAGTACTTC. As protein: CASSITGGGETQYF.

The chain combines TRBV25-1 with TRBJ1-1; 11 bases agree with TRBD1. The CDR3 covers 15 residues. V shed 6 bases and J 4 bases; nucleotides not matched to a gene: 7. The germline V gene has CDR1 MGHDK and CDR2 SYGVNS. CDR3: CASSSLDRGLTEAFF. CDR3 sequence (DNA): TGTGCCAGCAGCTCGCTGGACAGGGGGCTCACTGAAGCTTTCTTT.

The chain carries TRBV9 and TRBJ2-2, with 7 bases fitting TRBD1. Trimming removed 4 bases from V and 0 bases from J; junction bases left unmatched: 6. The CDR3 extends over 16 amino acids. CDR1 is SGDLS, CDR2 YYNGEE, per germline. CDR3 sequence reads: CASSTRDSPNTGELFF. The CDR3 DNA is TGTGCCAGCAGCACTAGGGACAGTCCGAACACCGGGGAGCTGTTTTTT. Combining the CDR3 with reference TRBV9 and TRBJ2-2 gives the whole variable domain DSGVTQTPKHLITATGQRVTLRCSPRSGDLSVYWYQQSLDQGLQFLIQYYNGEERAKGNILERFSAQQFPDLHSELNLSSLELGDSALYFCASSTRDSPNTGELFFGEGSRLTVL.

The rearrangement uses TRBV10-3 and TRBJ2-7, with D tentatively TRBD1 (6 bases). With 4 bases removed from V and 7 bases from J, the gap between germline ends came to 20 bases. The germline gives CDR1 ENHRY, CDR2 SYGVKD. The CDR3 length is 15 residues. CDR3 sequence: CAISGSPQGMGEQYF. The CDR3 DNA reads as TGTGCCATCAGTGGGAGCCCTCAGGGGATGGGGGAGCAGTACTTC.

CDR3 sequence (DNA): TGTGCCAGCAGCTTAGGCGATAGGGTCGACGAGCAGTACTTC. Protein: CASSLGDRVDEQYF. V is TRBV11-3 and J is TRBJ2-7, with D unclear. The CDR3 totals 14 residues. The V gene lost 1 base and the J gene lost 5 bases, with 12 bases spanning the gap. The V gene's germline CDR1 is SGHNT and CDR2 YENEEA.

The chain couples TRBV2 to TRBJ1-1; tentative D call: TRBD1 (5 bases). This CDR3 has 14 residues. Looked up from germline, CDR1 is SNHLY and CDR2 is FYNNEI. Trimming cost V 3 bases and J 1 base, with 9 bases left between them. Here the CDR3 DNA reads TGTGCCAGCAGTGATCGGGGGAGGAACACTGAAGCTTTCTTT. Translated, it gives CASSDRGRNTEAFF.

The genes are TRBV7-3 and TRBJ2-5; D assignment may be TRBD1 or TRBD2 (6 bases each). V lost 0 bases, J lost 7 bases, and 12 bases lay in between. Germline CDR1 reads SGHTA; CDR2 reads FQGTGA. The CDR3 runs 14 residues. CDR3 region: CASSLTAGRGTQYF. The DNA for the CDR3 is TGTGCCAGCAGCTTAACAGCGGGCAGGGGGACCCAGTACTTC.

The rearrangement joins TRBV28 to TRBJ2-7; no firm D call. V dropped 4 bases and J dropped 7 bases, with 20 bases sitting between them. Germline loops: CDR1 MDHEN, CDR2 SYDVKM. CDR3 size: 15 residues. CDR3 DNA sequence: TGTGCCAGCAGTTCTGGGTCTTCCCCAAAGGGAGAGCAGTACTTC. Protein: CASSSGSSPKGEQYF.

The J gene is TRBJ2-1, the V gene TRBV5-4; 9 bases are shared with TRBD2. The CDR3 totals 15 residues. The trim removed 3 bases at V and 6 bases at J, leaving 7 bases unmatched. In germline, CDR1 is SGHNT, CDR2 YYREEE (reference sequence). DNA for the CDR3: TGTGCCAGCAGCTCTAGCGGGGACTTAGGCAATGAGCAGTTCTTC. Translating gives CASSSSGDLGNEQFF.

J is TRBJ2-3 and V is TRBV6-1, with 11 bases lining up with TRBD2. V gave up 6 bases and J gave up 4 bases; unmatched junction bases: 6. There are 15 residues in the CDR3. Germline V gene sequence: CDR1 MNHNS, CDR2 SASEGT. CDR3 sequence (DNA): TGTGCCAGCAGACGACTAGCGGGAATCTCAGATACGCAGTATTTT. This gives the protein CASRRLAGISDTQYF.

To note about this clone: The sample has other DNA sequences that encode this CDR3 too. The J gene is TRBJ2-5, the V gene TRBV29-1; no clear D. Trimming took 7 bases from V and 0 from J, leaving 6 bases between them. Germline loops: CDR1 SQVTM, CDR2 ANQGSEA. The CDR3 consists of 11 residues. This chain's CDR3 is CSEEHQETQYF. DNA of the CDR3: TGCAGCGAGGAACACCAAGAGACCCAGTACTTC.

The V gene is TRBV6-5, the J gene TRBJ1-1; 8 bases line up with TRBD1. CDR1 is MNHEY and CDR2 is SVGAGI in the germline V gene. The CDR3 has 11 amino acids. V was pared by 5 bases and J by 14 bases, with 7 bases of the junction left unmatched. The CDR3 spells CASSLQGGLFF. CDR3 coding DNA: TGTGCCAGCAGTCTACAGGGGGGGCTGTTCTTT.